This TCR beta chain originates from a study of blood T cell repertoires in COVID-19. About the study: Acute and convalescent COVID-19 specimens originated in the United States, Italy and Spain.

Trimming took 0 bases from V and 8 from J, leaving 9 bases between them. Germline V gene sequence: CDR1 SGHRS, CDR2 YFSETQ. This CDR3 has 14 residues. In the source study's methods: Amplifying reference gene primers gave estimates of nucleated cell counts. TCRdb's copy holds only in-frame clones and misses some; the assay was immunoSEQ multiplex PCR. That table is the source of V, J and clone size, and D and trimming were worked out from the DNA. The sample shows 25,000 to 30,000 clones, around 80% of them seen only once. The receptor was derived from a woman of 80 years or more with acute or convalescent COVID-19. V usage is TRBV5-1 and J usage is TRBJ1-6, with no clear D. The sequenced material came from peripheral blood. The CDR3 sequence: CASSLVAGDSPLHF. The CDR3 DNA sequence: TGCGCCAGCAGCTTGGTTGCGGGAGATTCACCCCTCCACTTT.